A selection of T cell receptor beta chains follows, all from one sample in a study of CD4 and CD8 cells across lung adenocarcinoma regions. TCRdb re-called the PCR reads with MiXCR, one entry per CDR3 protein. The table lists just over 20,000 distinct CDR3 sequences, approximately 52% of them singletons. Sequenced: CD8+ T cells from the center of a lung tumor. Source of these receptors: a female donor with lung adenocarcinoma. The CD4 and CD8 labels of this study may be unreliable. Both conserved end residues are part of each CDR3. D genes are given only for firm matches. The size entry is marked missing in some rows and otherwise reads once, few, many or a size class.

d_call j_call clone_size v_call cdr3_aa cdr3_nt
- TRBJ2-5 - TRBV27 CAGSWGSGTETQYF TGTGCGGGCAGTTGGGGAAGTGGCACAGAGACCCAGTACTTC
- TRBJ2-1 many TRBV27 CASSLFRGRYNEQFF TGTGCCAGCAGTTTATTCCGCGGGCGCTACAATGAGCAGTTCTTC
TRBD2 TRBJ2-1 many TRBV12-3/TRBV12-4 CASSLGTSVGNEQFF TGTGCCAGCAGTTTGGGGACTAGCGTAGGGAATGAGCAGTTCTTC
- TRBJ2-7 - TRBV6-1 CASREDGASSYEQYF TGTGCCAGCAGGGAGGATGGGGCCAGCTCCTACGAGCAGTACTTC
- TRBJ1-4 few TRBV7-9 CASSPGTSGEKLFF TGTGCCAGCAGCCCCGGGACGTCCGGTGAAAAACTGTTTTTT
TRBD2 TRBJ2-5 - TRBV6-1 CASKKTGGGPGGRDQETQYF TGTGCCAGCAAAAAGACGGGGGGGGGGCCCGGGGGCCGTGACCAAGAGACCCAGTACTTC
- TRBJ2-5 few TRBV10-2 CASSNWGREETQYF TGCGCCAGCAGTAATTGGGGCAGGGAAGAGACCCAGTACTTC
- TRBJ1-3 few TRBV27 CASRTGTSNTIYF TGTGCCAGCAGGACCGGGACATCTAACACCATATATTTT
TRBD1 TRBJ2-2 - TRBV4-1 CASSRIPHRGSNTGELFF TGCGCCAGCAGCCGGATCCCCCACAGGGGGTCGAACACCGGGGAGCTGTTTTTT
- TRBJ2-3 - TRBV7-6 CASSLVLGQAAQHTQYF TGTGCCAGCAGCTTAGTCTTAGGGCAGGCTGCACAGCATACGCAGTATTTT
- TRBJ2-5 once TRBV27 CASSLRLHDVQYF TGTGCCAGCAGTCTCCGGTTACATGACGTCCAGTACTTC
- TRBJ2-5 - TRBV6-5 CASSYSKSLETQYF TGTGCCAGCAGTTACTCGAAAAGTTTGGAGACCCAGTACTTC
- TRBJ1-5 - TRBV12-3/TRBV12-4 CASATGFVQPQHF TGTGCCAGCGCCACAGGGTTTGTTCAGCCCCAGCATTTT
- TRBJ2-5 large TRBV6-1 CASSEALPGLGRETQYF TGTGCCAGCAGTGAAGCGCTTCCAGGTCTAGGGAGAGAGACCCAGTACTTC
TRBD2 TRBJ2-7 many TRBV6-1 CASTRLADIYEQYF TGTGCCAGCACTCGACTAGCGGATATCTACGAGCAGTACTTC
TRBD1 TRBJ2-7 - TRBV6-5 CASSYTTGGVYEQYF TGTGCCAGCAGTTACACAACAGGGGGCGTCTACGAGCAGTACTTC
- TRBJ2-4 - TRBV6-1 CASSLGSGTQNIQYF TGTGCCAGCAGTCTCGGTAGCGGAACCCAAAACATTCAGTACTTC
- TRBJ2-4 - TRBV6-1 CASGSGRWAKDMQYF TGTGCCAGCGGCTCGGGGAGGTGGGCCAAAGACATGCAGTACTTC
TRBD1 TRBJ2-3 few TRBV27 CASSRGRGDTQYF TGTGCCAGCTCTAGAGGCAGGGGGGATACGCAGTATTTT
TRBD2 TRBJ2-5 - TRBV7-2 CAGSGARGPETQYF TGTGCGGGCAGCGGGGCCCGTGGCCCTGAGACCCAGTATTTC